Judged by abundance, the clone carrying this TCR beta chain is medium-sized (0.01 to 0.1%). This sample stems from a study of blood T cell repertoires in COVID-19. Study background: Samples came from the United States, Italy and Spain, spanning acute and convalescent COVID-19. Nucleic acid was either cDNA or gDNA, and it came from T cells, B-cell-depleted T cells, or PBMCs.

Per the original methods: Reference gene primer amplification gave nucleated cell count estimates. Clones were sequenced by immunoSEQ multiplex PCR, and TCRdb holds only the in-frame ones, with some missing. For V, J and clone size, that table is used; D and trimming come from the DNA. The sample consists of 30,000 to 40,000 clones, over 75% of them appearing once. The specimen was peripheral blood. The sequence derives from a woman aged 55-70 years with active COVID-19.

CDR3 nucleotide sequence: TGCGCCAGCAGCCCCGGACAGTCCACAGATACGCAGTATTTT. Protein: CASSPGQSTDTQYF. The chain links TRBV5-1 to TRBJ2-3; tentative D call: TRBD1 (6 bases). This CDR3 is 14 amino acids long. From germline, CDR1 is SGHRS and CDR2 YFSETQ. V was pared by 4 bases and J by 2 bases, with 11 bases between. Full variable domain (remainder filled in from reference TRBV5-1 and TRBJ2-3): KAGVTQTPRYLIKTRGQQVTLSCSPISGHRSVSWYQQTPGQGLQFLFEYFSETQRNKGNFPGRFSGRQFSNSRSEMNVSTLELGDSALYLCASSPGQSTDTQYFGPGTRLTVL.